What follows are 24 T cell receptor beta chains derived from one specimen sequenced in a study of shared T cell receptors in the human thymus. The data were produced by immunoSEQ multiplex PCR, yet TCRdb's version contains in-frame clones alone and is incomplete. In the table there are approximately 400,000 clones, over 90% of which are singletons. Sequenced material: thymocytes. These receptor sequences come from a human donor.

The CDR3 loop reads CASSHRGQGDAYEQYF. The DNA of the CDR3 is TGTGCCAGCAGTCACAGAGGACAGGGCGATGCCTACGAGCAGTACTTC. The chain combines TRBV28 with TRBJ2-5; 8 bases line up with TRBD1. The DNA end favors TRBJ2-7, so the J call may be wrong. The CDR3 consists of 16 residues. The germline V gene encodes CDR1 MDHEN and CDR2 SYDVKM.

The J gene is TRBJ1-2, the V gene TRBV19, with 8 nucleotides matching TRBD1. Trimming took 5 bases from V and 4 from J; bases not matched to a gene: 9. Germline V lookup: CDR1 LNHDA, CDR2 SQIVND (reference sequence). This CDR3 contains 15 residues. The CDR3 here is CASSSSGTGSYGYTF. DNA for the CDR3: TGTGCCAGTAGTTCCTCCGGGACAGGCAGCTATGGCTACACCTTC.

The chain recombines TRBV18 with TRBJ2-1, with 8 positions matching TRBD2. This CDR3 has 18 residues. Germline V gene data show CDR1 as KGHSH and CDR2 as LQKENI. Unmatched junction bases numbered 16, after V lost 4 bases and J lost 5 bases. The CDR3 nucleotides are TGTGCCAGCTCACTAAGATCAGGGTTGGCTAGCGGGCACAATGAGCAGTTCTTC. It encodes CASSLRSGLASGHNEQFF. The full variable domain, in which reference TRBV18 and TRBJ2-1 provide the parts outside the CDR3, is NAGVMQNPRHLVRRRGQEARLRCSPMKGHSHVYWYRQLPEEGLKFMVYLQKENIIDESGMPKERFSAEFPKEGPSILRIQQVVRGDSAAYFCASSLRSGLASGHNEQFFGPGTRLTVL.

This chain joins TRBV6-6 and TRBJ1-5; D unresolved. Looked up from germline, CDR1 is MNHNY and CDR2 is SVGAGI (reference sequence). Trimming took off 6 bases at V and 9 bases at J, with 15 bases between the two ends. This CDR3 contains 13 residues. Written as DNA, the CDR3 is TGTGCCAGCAGCCTAGGACGGCGCAGGCCCCAGCATTTT. Its translation: CASSLGRRRPQHF.

The chain combines TRBV5-1 with TRBJ2-3, with 11 positions matching TRBD2. The CDR3 spans 15 residues. V was clipped by 3 bases and J by 3 bases; unmatched bases: 3. Germline V lookup: CDR1 SGHRS, CDR2 YFSETQ. CDR3 residues: CASSSTSGATDTQYF. The CDR3, as DNA: TGCGCCAGCAGCTCGACTAGCGGGGCAACAGATACGCAGTATTTT.

The chain employs TRBV30 and TRBJ1-1; TRBD1 matches 8 bases. The CDR3 extends over 19 amino acids. The germline gives CDR1 GTSNPN, CDR2 SVGIG (reference sequence). The V and J ends lost 2 bases and 6 bases, in that order; junction bases with no gene match: 23. The CDR3 loop reads CAWSIRGRMSKGLIPEAFF. CDR3 in DNA: TGTGCCTGGAGTATCAGGGGGCGAATGTCGAAGGGATTAATCCCTGAAGCTTTCTTT.

The V call is TRBV6-1, the J call TRBJ2-2; possible D gene TRBD2, 5 bases. The CDR3 has 15 amino acids. CDR1 MNHNS and CDR2 SASEGT come from the germline V gene. Trimming stripped 4 bases from V and 5 bases from J, with 14 bases between. The CDR3 sequence: CASSGGGSRTGELFF. CDR3 sequence (DNA): TGTGCCAGCAGTGGCGGTGGGAGTCGTACCGGGGAGCTGTTTTTT.

The chain employs TRBV19 and TRBJ2-7, with D hard to call. V lost 0 bases, J lost 2 bases, and 14 bases lay in between. CDR1 is LNHDA and CDR2 is SQIVND in the germline V gene (reference sequence). The CDR3 has 16 residues. The CDR3 is CASSIEGHEEPYEQYF. The CDR3 DNA follows: TGTGCCAGTAGTATAGAGGGCCACGAGGAACCCTACGAGCAGTACTTC.

This chain connects TRBV19 to TRBJ2-7, with TRBD2 matching 8 bases. The CDR3 runs 14 residues. After removal of 2 bases from V and 7 bases from J, the junction contained 7 bases not matched to a gene. CDR1 is LNHDA and CDR2 is SQIVND in the germline V gene (reference sequence). DNA of the CDR3: TGTGCCAGTAGTATAATACTAGCGGATATAGAGCAGTACTTC. This gives the protein CASSIILADIEQYF.

This clone was observed a single time. The gene calls are TRBV18 and TRBJ2-2; no firm D call. This CDR3 has 12 amino acids. Germline assignment: CDR1 KGHSH and CDR2 LQKENI. V was cut by 5 bases and J by 2 bases, with 3 bases left in between. CDR3 protein: CASSTNTGELFF. In DNA, the CDR3 is TGTGCCAGCTCAACAAACACCGGGGAGCTGTTTTTT.

The chain combines TRBV14 with TRBJ2-7; D perhaps matches TRBD2 (7 bases). This CDR3 has 16 amino acids. Trimming took off 4 bases at V and 5 bases at J, with 21 bases between the two ends. Germline assignment: CDR1 SGHDN and CDR2 FVKESK. CDR3 protein: CASSPPPGEGVDEQYF. CDR3 sequence (DNA): TGTGCCAGCAGCCCACCCCCAGGGGAGGGTGTGGACGAGCAGTACTTC.

V gene TRBV4-1 combines with J gene TRBJ1-1, with D possibly being TRBD1 (5 bases). Germline CDR1 MGHRA, CDR2 YSYEKL. The V gene lost 0 bases and the J gene lost 3 bases, with 11 bases spanning the gap. CDR3 size: 15 residues. This CDR3 reads CASSQDTGLHTEAFF. CDR3 nucleotides: TGCGCCAGCAGCCAAGACACGGGGCTCCACACTGAAGCTTTCTTT.

The chain uses TRBV10-2 and TRBJ1-1; 11 bases align to TRBD1. Germline-derived CDR1 and CDR2 are WSHSY and SAAADI. The junction had 12 bases not matched to a gene; V was cut back by 8 bases and J by 1 base. This CDR3 is built from 17 residues. The CDR3 sequence: CASSLGQGVSRNTEAFF. In DNA form, the CDR3 reads TGCGCCAGCTCCCTGGGACAGGGGGTGAGTAGGAACACTGAAGCTTTCTTT.

In DNA, the CDR3 is TGTGCCAGCATCCCGGGACACAGAGCGGATACGCAGTATTTT. This codes for CASIPGHRADTQYF. The V call is TRBV28, the J call TRBJ2-3; D possibly corresponds to TRBD1 (6 bases). The CDR3 covers 14 residues. V was trimmed by 7 bases and J by 6 bases, leaving 17 bases between them. The V gene's germline CDR1 is MDHEN and CDR2 SYDVKM.

The rearrangement joins TRBV5-1 to TRBJ1-1, with TRBD1 matching 8 bases. J gave up 1 base and V 2 bases, and 13 bases lay outside the gene matches. CDR1 SGHRS and CDR2 YFSETQ come from the germline V gene. This CDR3 is 18 amino acids long. The CDR3 region is CASSFRDRSPPGNTEAFF. CDR3 bases: TGCGCCAGCAGCTTCCGGGACAGGAGTCCCCCGGGGAACACTGAAGCTTTCTTT.

The rearrangement uses TRBV27 and TRBJ2-1; 9 bases are a match to TRBD2. The CDR3 runs to 17 residues. CDR1 and CDR2 from the germline V gene are MNHEY and SMNVEV (reference sequence). V shed 5 bases and J 6 bases; nucleotides not matched to a gene: 14. CDR3 nucleotides: TGTGCCAGCAGTCCCCCCCTGCTTTGCGGGAGGGCCAATGAGCAGTTCTTC. Protein: CASSPPLLCGRANEQFF.

The chain links TRBV11-2 to TRBJ2-1; D uncertain. V lost 8 bases, J lost 5 bases, and 16 bases lay in between. The CDR3 has 14 amino acids. Germline V gene lookup returns CDR1 SGHAT and CDR2 FQNNGV. CDR3 region: CASRLGPSDNEQFF. The CDR3, as DNA: TGTGCCAGCCGACTGGGTCCGTCCGACAATGAGCAGTTCTTC.

The chain employs TRBV27 and TRBJ2-7, with 8 bases matching TRBD2. The CDR3 runs to 13 residues. V shed 7 bases, J shed 5 bases, and the junction held 7 bases outside the gene matches. Germline V gene lookup returns CDR1 MNHEY and CDR2 SMNVEV (reference sequence). CDR3 residues: CASIREGGHEQYF. Written as DNA, the CDR3 is TGTGCCAGCATTCGGGAGGGCGGCCACGAGCAGTACTTC.

V usage is TRBV5-6 and J usage is TRBJ1-4; D possibly corresponds to TRBD1 (5 bases). Per the germline V gene, CDR1 is SGHDT and CDR2 is YYEEEE. The V end was cut by 4 bases, the J end by 0 bases, with 16 bases between. The CDR3 runs 17 residues. CDR3 nucleotide sequence: TGTGCCAGCAGCCTGTGGGGGAATAAAGCAACTAATGAAAAACTGTTTTTT. It specifies CASSLWGNKATNEKLFF.

This chain links TRBV14 with TRBJ2-2; a possible D gene is TRBD2 (5 bases). Germline V gene sequence: CDR1 SGHDN, CDR2 FVKESK. CDR3 length: 16 residues. Trimming pared 0 bases from V and 3 bases from J, leaving 11 bases between. CDR3: CASSQDVEADTGELFF. CDR3 bases: TGTGCCAGCAGCCAAGACGTAGAAGCGGACACCGGGGAGCTGTTTTTT.

This rearrangement joins TRBV5-6 to TRBJ1-1, with D possibly TRBD1 on 5 matching bases. Germline V gives CDR1 SGHDT, CDR2 YYEEEE. The V end lost 2 bases, the J end lost 0 bases, and 5 bases lay between the germline ends. The CDR3 sequence is 13 residues long. The CDR3 here is CASSFRVNTEAFF. CDR3 coding DNA: TGTGCCAGCAGCTTCAGGGTGAACACTGAAGCTTTCTTT.

The chain joins TRBV11-1 to TRBJ2-7; weak D call: TRBD1 (6 bases). Trimming removed 7 bases at V and 3 bases at J, with 10 bases between. There are 12 residues in the CDR3. CDR1 is SGHAT, CDR2 FQDESV, per germline (reference sequence). The CDR3 region is CASNGQNYEQYF. CDR3 bases: TGTGCCAGCAATGGACAGAACTACGAGCAGTACTTC.

The chain employs TRBV7-6 and TRBJ2-7; a possible D gene is TRBD1 (6 bases). Trimming removed 5 bases at V and 0 bases at J, with 11 bases between. The CDR3 is 14 residues long. Germline-derived CDR1 and CDR2 are SGHVS and FNYEAQ. The CDR3 DNA follows: TGTGCCAGCAGCCTTCGACAGGACTCCTACGAGCAGTACTTC. Translation gives CASSLRQDSYEQYF.

The rearrangement links TRBV5-6 to TRBJ2-7; the D is unclear. The CDR3 runs 14 residues. Trimming stripped 0 bases from V and 4 bases from J, with 11 bases between. Germline V gene lookup returns CDR1 SGHDT and CDR2 YYEEEE. CDR3 nucleotide sequence: TGTGCCAGCAGCTTGGCCTTGGCTCCATACGAGCAGTACTTC. Protein product: CASSLALAPYEQYF.